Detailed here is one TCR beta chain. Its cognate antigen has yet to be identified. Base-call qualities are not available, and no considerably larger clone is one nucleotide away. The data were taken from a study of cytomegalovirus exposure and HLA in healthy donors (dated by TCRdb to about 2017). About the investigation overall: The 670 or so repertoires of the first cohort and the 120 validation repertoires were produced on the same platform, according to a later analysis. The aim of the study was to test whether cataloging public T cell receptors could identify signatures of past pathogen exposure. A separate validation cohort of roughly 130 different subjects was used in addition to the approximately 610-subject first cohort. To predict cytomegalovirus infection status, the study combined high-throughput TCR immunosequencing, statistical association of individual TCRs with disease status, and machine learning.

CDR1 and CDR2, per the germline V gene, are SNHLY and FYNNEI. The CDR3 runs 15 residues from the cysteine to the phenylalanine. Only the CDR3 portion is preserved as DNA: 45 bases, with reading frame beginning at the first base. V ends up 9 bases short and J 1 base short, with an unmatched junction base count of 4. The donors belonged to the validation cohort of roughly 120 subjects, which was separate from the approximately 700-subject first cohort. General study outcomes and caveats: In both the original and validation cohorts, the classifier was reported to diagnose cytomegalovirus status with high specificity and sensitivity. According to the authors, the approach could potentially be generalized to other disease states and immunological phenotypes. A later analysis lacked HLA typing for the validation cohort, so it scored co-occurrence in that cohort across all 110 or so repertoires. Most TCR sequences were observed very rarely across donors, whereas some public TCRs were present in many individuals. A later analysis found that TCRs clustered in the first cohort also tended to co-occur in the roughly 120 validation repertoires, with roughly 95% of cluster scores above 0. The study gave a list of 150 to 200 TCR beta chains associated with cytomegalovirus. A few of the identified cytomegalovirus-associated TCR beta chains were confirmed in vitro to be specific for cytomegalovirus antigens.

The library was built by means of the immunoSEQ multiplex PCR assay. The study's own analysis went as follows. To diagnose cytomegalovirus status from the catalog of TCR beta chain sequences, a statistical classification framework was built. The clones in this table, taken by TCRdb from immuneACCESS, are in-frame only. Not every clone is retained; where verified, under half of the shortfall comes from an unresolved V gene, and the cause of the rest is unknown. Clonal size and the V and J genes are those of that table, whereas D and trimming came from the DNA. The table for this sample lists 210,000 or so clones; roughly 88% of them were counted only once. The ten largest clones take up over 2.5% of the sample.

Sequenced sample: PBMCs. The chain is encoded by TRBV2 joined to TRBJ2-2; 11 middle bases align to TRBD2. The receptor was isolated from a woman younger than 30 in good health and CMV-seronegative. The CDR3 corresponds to CASVGLAGNTGELFF. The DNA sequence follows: TGTGCCAGTGTAGGACTAGCGGGGAACACCGGGGAGCTGTTTTTT. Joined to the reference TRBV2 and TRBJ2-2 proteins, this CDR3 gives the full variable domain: EPEVTQTPSHQVTQMGQEVILRCVPISNHLYFYWYRQILGQKVEFLVSFYNNEISEKSEIFDDQFSVERPDGSNFTLKIRSTKLEDSAMYFCASVGLAGNTGELFFGEGSRLTVL.